The TCR beta chain described here comes from a study of T-cell reconstitution after alpha-beta-depleted transplantation in children. Unique molecular identifiers were used in preparing the TCRbeta library. From the PCR reads, TCRdb called clonotypes with MiXCR, one entry per CDR3 protein. Of about 980,000 distinct CDR3 sequences in the sample, about 29% were seen once. V lost 4 bases to trimming and J lost 5 bases, with 17 bases between them. CDR3 length equals 15 residues. Germline-derived CDR1 and CDR2 are MGHRA and YSYEKL. The sequence was collected from a boy less than two years old who had a stem cell transplant for SCID, so the T cells may come from the graft donor. The rearrangement joins TRBV4-1 to TRBJ1-1; a possible D gene is TRBD1 (6 bases). The sequencing here drew on PBMCs, mostly from graft donor cells, taken 360 days after TCRalphabeta/CD19-depleted stem cell transplant. The chain's CDR3 is CASSPTIQGKTEAFF. CDR3 DNA: TGCGCCAGCAGCCCAACCATACAGGGAAAAACTGAAGCTTTCTTT.